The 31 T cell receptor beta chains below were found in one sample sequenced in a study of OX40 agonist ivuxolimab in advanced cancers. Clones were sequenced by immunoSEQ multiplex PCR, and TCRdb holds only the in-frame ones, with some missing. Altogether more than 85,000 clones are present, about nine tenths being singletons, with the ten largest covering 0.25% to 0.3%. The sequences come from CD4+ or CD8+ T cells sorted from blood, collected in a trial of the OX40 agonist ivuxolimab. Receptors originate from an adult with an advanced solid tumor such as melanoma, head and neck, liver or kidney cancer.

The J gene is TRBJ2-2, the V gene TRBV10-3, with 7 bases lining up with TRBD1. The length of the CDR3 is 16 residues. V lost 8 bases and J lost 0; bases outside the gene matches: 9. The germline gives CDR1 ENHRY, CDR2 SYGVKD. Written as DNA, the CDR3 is TGTGCCATCTCGGGACAGACCATAGCGAACACCGGGGAGCTGTTTTTT. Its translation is CAISGQTIANTGELFF.

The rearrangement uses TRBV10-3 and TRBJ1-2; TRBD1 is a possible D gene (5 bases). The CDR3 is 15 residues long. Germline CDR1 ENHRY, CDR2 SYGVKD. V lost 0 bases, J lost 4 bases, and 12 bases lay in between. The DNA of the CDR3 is TGTGCCATCAGTGAGTCGAGGGGTAGGGGCTATGGCTACACCTTC. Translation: CAISESRGRGYGYTF.

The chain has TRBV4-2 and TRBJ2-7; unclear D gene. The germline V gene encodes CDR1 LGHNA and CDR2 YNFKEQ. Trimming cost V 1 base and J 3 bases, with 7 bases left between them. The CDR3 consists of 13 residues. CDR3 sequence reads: CASSQGYNYEQYF. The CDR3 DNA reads TGTGCCAGCAGCCAAGGATACAACTACGAGCAGTACTTC.

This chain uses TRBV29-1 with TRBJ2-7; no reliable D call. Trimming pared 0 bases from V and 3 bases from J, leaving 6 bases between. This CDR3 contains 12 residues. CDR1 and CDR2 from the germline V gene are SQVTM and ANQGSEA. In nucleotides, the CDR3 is TGCAGCGTTGAAGACAGGATCTACGAGCAGTACTTC. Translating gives CSVEDRIYEQYF.

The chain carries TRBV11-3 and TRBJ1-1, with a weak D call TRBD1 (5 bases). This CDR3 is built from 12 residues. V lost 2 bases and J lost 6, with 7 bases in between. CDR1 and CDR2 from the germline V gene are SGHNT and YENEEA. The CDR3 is CASSLKGSEAFF. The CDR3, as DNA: TGTGCCAGCAGCTTAAAGGGGTCTGAAGCTTTCTTT.

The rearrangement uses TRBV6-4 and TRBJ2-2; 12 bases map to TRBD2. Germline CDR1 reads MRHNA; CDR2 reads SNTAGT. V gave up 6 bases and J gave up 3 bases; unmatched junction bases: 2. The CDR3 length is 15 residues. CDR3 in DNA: TGTGCCAGCAGGGGACTAGCGGGTCACACCGGGGAGCTGTTTTTT. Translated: CASRGLAGHTGELFF.

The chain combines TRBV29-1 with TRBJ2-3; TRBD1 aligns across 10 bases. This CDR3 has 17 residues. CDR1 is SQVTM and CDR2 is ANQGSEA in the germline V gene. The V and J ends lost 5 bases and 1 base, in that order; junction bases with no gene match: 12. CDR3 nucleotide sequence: TGCAGCGTTATGACAGGGGGCATCGGAAAGGGCACAGATACGCAGTATTTT. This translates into CSVMTGGIGKGTDTQYF.

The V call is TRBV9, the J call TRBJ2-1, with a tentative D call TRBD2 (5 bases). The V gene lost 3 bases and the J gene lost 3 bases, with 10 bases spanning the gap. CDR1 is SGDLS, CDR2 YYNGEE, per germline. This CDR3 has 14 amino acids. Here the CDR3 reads CASSGRGYYNEQFF. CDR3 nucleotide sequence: TGTGCCAGCAGCGGACGGGGTTACTACAATGAGCAGTTCTTC.

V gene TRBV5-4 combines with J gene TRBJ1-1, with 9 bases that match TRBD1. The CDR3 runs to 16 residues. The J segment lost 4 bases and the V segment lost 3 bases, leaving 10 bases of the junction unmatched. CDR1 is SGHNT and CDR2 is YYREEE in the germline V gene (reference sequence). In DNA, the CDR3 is TGTGCCAGCAGCTCGCCAGTGGGACAGGGCAGCACTGAAGCTTTCTTT. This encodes CASSSPVGQGSTEAFF.

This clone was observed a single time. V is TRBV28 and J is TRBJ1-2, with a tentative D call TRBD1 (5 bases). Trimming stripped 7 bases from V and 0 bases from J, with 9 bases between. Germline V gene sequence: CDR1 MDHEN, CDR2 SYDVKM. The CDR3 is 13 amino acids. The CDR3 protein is CASTRDSNYGYTF. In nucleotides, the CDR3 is TGTGCCAGCACCCGGGACTCTAACTATGGCTACACCTTC.

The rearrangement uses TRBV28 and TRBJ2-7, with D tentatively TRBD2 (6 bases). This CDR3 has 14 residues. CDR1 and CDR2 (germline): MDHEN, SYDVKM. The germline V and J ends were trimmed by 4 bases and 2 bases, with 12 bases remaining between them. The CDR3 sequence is CASSSRLGPYEQYF. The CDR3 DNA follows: TGTGCCAGCAGTTCCCGACTAGGACCCTACGAGCAGTACTTC. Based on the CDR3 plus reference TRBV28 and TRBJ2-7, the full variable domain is DVKVTQSSRYLVKRTGEKVFLECVQDMDHENMFWYRQDPGLGLRLIYFSYDVKMKEKGDIPEGYSVSREKKERFSLILESASTNQTSMYLCASSSRLGPYEQYFGPGTRLTVT.

CDR3 coding DNA: TGTGCCAGCAGGACGACAGGGGAAACCTATGGCTACACCTTC. Translation: CASRTTGETYGYTF. The chain links TRBV5-6 to TRBJ1-2, with 8 bases aligning to TRBD1. Per the germline V gene, CDR1 is SGHDT and CDR2 is YYEEEE. J gave up 4 bases and V 5 bases, and 7 bases lay outside the gene matches. This CDR3 region has 14 residues.

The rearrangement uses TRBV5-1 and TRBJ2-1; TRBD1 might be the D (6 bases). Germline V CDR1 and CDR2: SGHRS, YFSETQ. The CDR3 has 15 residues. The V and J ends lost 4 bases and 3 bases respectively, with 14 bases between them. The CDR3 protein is CASSKRTVFYNEQFF. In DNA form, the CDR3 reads TGCGCCAGCAGCAAACGGACAGTTTTCTACAATGAGCAGTTCTTC.

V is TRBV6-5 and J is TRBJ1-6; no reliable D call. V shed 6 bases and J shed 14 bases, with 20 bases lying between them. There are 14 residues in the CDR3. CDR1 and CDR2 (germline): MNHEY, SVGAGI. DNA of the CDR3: TGTGCCAGCAGCCCAAGCAGGCATAAATGGACCCTCCACTTT. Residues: CASSPSRHKWTLHF.

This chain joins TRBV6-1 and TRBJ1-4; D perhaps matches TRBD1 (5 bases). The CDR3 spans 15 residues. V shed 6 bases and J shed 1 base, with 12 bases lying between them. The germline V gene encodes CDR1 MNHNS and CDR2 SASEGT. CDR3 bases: TGTGCCAGCAGCCAACCCGGGGGAACTAATGAAAAACTGTTTTTT. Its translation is CASSQPGGTNEKLFF.

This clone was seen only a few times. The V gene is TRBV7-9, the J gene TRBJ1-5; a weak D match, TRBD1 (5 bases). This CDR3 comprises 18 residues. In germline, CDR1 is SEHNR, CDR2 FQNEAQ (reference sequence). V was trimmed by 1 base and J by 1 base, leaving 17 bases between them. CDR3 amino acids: CASSLDPGKRGSNQPQHF. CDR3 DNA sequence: TGTGCCAGCAGCTTAGATCCAGGGAAGAGAGGCAGCAATCAGCCCCAGCATTTT. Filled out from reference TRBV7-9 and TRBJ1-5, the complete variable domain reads DTGVSQNPRHKITKRGQNVTFRCDPISEHNRLYWYRQTLGQGPEFLTYFQNEAQLEKSRLLSDRFSAERPKGSFSTLEIQRTEQGDSAMYLCASSLDPGKRGSNQPQHFGDGTRLSIL.

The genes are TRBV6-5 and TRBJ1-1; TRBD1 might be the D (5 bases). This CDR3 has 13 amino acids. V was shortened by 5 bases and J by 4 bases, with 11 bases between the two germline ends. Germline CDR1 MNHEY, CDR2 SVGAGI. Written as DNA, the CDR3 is TGTGCCAGCAGTCGAGGGGTTGGCACTGAAGCTTTCTTT. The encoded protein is CASSRGVGTEAFF.

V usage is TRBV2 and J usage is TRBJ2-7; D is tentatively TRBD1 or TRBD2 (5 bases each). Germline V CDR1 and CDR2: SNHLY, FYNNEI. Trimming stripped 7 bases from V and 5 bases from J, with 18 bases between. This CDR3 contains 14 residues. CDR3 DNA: TGTGCCAGCATCCCGGGGTCAGGGACCCACGAGCAGTACTTC. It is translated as CASIPGSGTHEQYF.

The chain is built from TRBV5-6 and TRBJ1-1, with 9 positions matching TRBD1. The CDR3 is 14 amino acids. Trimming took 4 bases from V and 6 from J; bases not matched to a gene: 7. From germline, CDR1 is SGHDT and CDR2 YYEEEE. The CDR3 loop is CASSNRGPRAEAFF. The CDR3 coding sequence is TGTGCCAGCAGCAACAGGGGGCCGAGGGCTGAAGCTTTCTTT.

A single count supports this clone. CDR3 sequence: CASSPIMNTEAFF. Here the CDR3 DNA reads TGTGCCAGCTCACCTATCATGAACACTGAAGCTTTCTTT. This chain joins TRBV18 and TRBJ1-1; D is unclear. Per germline, CDR1 KGHSH and CDR2 LQKENI. Trimming cost V 3 bases and J 0 bases, with 5 bases left between them. The CDR3 extends over 13 amino acids.

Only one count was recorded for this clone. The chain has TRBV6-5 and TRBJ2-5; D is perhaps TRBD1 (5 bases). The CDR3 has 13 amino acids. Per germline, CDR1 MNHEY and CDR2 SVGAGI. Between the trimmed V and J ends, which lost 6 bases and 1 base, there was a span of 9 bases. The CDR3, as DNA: TGTGCCAGCAGGAAAGACAGCCAAGAGACCCAGTACTTC. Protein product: CASRKDSQETQYF.

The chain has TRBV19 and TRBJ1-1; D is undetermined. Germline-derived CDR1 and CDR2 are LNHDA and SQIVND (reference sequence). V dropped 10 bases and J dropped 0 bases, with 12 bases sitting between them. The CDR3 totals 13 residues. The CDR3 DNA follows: TGTGCCATATCGGGAAATTTGAACACTGAAGCTTTCTTT. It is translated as CAISGNLNTEAFF.

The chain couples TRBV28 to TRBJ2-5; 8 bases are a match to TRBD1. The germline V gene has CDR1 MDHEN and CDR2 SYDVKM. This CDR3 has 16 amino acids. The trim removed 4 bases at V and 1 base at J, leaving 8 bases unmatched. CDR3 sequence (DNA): TGTGCCAGCAGTTCCCAGGGGACAGGACCCCAAGAGACCCAGTACTTC. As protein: CASSSQGTGPQETQYF.

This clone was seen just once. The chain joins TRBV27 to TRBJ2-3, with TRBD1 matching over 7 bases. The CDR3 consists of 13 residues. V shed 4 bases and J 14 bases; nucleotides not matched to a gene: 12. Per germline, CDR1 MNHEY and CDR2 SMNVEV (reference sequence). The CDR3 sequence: CASSSPNRDSLYF. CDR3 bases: TGTGCCAGCAGTTCGCCCAACCGGGACAGTTTGTATTTT.

CDR3 amino acids: CASSPTSENTGELFF. In DNA, the CDR3 is TGTGCCAGCAGCCCCACCTCGGAGAACACCGGGGAGCTGTTTTTT. The rearrangement uses TRBV7-3 and TRBJ2-2; D call uncertain. V was cut by 5 bases and J by 1 base, with 11 bases left in between. CDR3 size: 15 residues. Germline V CDR1 and CDR2: SGHTA, FQGTGA.

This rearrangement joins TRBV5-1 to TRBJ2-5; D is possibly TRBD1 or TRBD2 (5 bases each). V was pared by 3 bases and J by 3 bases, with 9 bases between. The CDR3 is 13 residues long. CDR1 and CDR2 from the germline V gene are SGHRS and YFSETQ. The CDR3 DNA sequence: TGCGCCAGCAGCTGGGACGTAGAAGAGACCCAGTACTTC. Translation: CASSWDVEETQYF.

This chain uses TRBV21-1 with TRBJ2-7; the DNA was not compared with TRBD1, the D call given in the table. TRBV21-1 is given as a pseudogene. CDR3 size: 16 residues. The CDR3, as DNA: TGTGCCAGCAGCAAAGGGGACAGAATTACTTCCTACGAGCAGTACTTC. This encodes CASSKGDRITSYEQYF.

The CDR3, as DNA: TGTGCCAGCAGTTCCGGACTAGCGGGAGATGAGCAGTTCTTC. As protein: CASSSGLAGDEQFF. The J gene is TRBJ2-1, the V gene TRBV7-2, with TRBD2 identical over 13 bases. The CDR3 has 14 residues. V was pared by 6 bases and J by 8 bases, with 4 bases of the junction left unmatched. Germline-derived CDR1 and CDR2 are SGHTA and FQGNSA.

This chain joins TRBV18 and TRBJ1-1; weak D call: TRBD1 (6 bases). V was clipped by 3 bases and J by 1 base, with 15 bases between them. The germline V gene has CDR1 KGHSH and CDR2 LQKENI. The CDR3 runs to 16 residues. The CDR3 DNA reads TGTGCCAGCTCACCCCCCGCAGGGGCGCAGAACACTGAAGCTTTCTTT. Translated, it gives CASSPPAGAQNTEAFF.

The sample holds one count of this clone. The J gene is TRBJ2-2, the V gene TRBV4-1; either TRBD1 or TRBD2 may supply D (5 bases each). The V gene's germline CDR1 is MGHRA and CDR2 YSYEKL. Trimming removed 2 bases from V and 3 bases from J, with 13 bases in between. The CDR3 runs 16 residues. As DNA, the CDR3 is TGCGCCAGCAGCCAACCCAGGGACCCGGACACCGGGGAGCTGTTTTTT. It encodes CASSQPRDPDTGELFF.

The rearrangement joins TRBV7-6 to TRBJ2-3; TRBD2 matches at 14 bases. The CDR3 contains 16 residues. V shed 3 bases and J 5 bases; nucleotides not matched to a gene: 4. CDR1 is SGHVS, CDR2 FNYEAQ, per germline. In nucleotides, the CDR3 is TGTGCCAGCAGCTTGACTAGCGGGGGGGCCGGAGATACGCAGTATTTT. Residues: CASSLTSGGAGDTQYF. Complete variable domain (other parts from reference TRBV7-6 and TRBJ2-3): GAGVSQSPRYKVTKRGQDVALRCDPISGHVSLYWYRQALGQGPEFLTYFNYEAQQDKSGLPNDRFSAERPEGSISTLTIQRTEQRDSAMYRCASSLTSGGAGDTQYFGPGTRLTVL.